These 23 T cell receptor beta chains originate from one sample sequenced in a study of blood T cell repertoires in COVID-19 (dated by TCRdb to between 2020 and 2021). The method was the immunoSEQ multiplex PCR assay. Not all clones reach the TCRdb copy of this immuneACCESS table, which keeps in-frame sequences only. Checked studies attribute under half of the gap to unresolved V genes and leave the rest unexplained. Across this sample there are more than 200,000 clones, with approximately 80% seen only once. About 4% of the sample belongs to the ten largest clones. Sequenced sample: peripheral blood. All receptors come from a middle-aged woman with active or convalescent COVID-19.

The rearrangement joins TRBV11-3 to TRBJ2-7; D call uncertain. Trimming stripped 6 bases from V and 5 bases from J, with 14 bases between. This CDR3 is built from 13 residues. Germline-derived CDR1 and CDR2 are SGHNT and YENEEA. The CDR3 loop reads CASSYSSAHEQYV. CDR3 bases: TGTGCCAGCAGTTATTCTAGTGCCCACGAGCAGTACGTC.

This clone was detected once. The V call is TRBV27, the J call TRBJ2-7; no clear D. Trimming cost V 5 bases and J 1 base, with 12 bases left between them. Looked up from germline, CDR1 is MNHEY and CDR2 is SMNVEV (reference sequence). The CDR3 length is 14 residues. The CDR3 spells CASSIRFYSYEQYF. In DNA form, the CDR3 reads TGTGCCAGCAGTATCCGGTTTTATTCCTACGAGCAGTACTTC.

The V and J genes are TRBV2 and TRBJ1-2; possibly TRBD1 for D (5 bases). Germline-derived CDR1 and CDR2 are SNHLY and FYNNEI. The CDR3 sequence is 13 residues long. Trimming removed 7 bases at V and 7 bases at J, with 16 bases between. CDR3 DNA: TGTGCCAGCACCATCGCAGGGCTCGTTGGCTACACCTTC. Translation: CASTIAGLVGYTF.

In its sample, this clone was seen a few times. The chain couples TRBV30 to TRBJ1-2; weak D call: TRBD1 (6 bases). The germline V gene has CDR1 GTSNPN and CDR2 SVGIG (reference sequence). CDR3 length: 13 residues. The germline V and J ends were trimmed by 4 bases and 2 bases, with 11 bases remaining between them. The CDR3 region is CAWTDSSNYGYTF. The CDR3 region has the DNA TGTGCCTGGACGGACAGTTCAAACTATGGCTACACCTTC.

The CDR3 coding sequence is TGTGCCAGCAGTGGCCTAACGGGAGAAAAGACCCAGTACTTC. Translated: CASSGLTGEKTQYF. V usage is TRBV2 and J usage is TRBJ2-5; D is possibly TRBD2 (6 bases). The CDR3 sequence is 14 residues long. Trimming took off 4 bases at V and 6 bases at J, with 15 bases between the two ends. Germline V gives CDR1 SNHLY, CDR2 FYNNEI.

The chain combines TRBV6-5 with TRBJ1-1, with a tentative D call TRBD1 (6 bases). Between the trimmed V and J ends, which lost 6 bases and 9 bases, there was a span of 14 bases. Germline V gene lookup returns CDR1 MNHEY and CDR2 SVGAGI. The CDR3 is 12 amino acids. This chain's CDR3 is CASSGGPKKAFF. The CDR3 DNA reads TGTGCCAGCAGCGGGGGGCCAAAGAAAGCTTTCTTT.

The rearrangement joins TRBV5-4 to TRBJ1-1; perhaps TRBD1 as D (6 bases). V was cut by 0 bases and J by 4 bases, with 16 bases left in between. Germline CDR1 and CDR2: SGHNT and YYREEE (reference sequence). The CDR3 sequence is 16 residues long. DNA of the CDR3: TGTGCCAGCAGCTTGGAAGCTGGCCGAGGGGGCACTGAAGCTTTCTTT. It specifies CASSLEAGRGGTEAFF.

This chain links TRBV11-2 with TRBJ2-4; TRBD2 is a possible D gene (5 bases). Looked up from germline, CDR1 is SGHAT and CDR2 is FQNNGV. The CDR3 spans 13 residues. Trimming took 5 bases from V and 6 from J, leaving 11 bases between them. The CDR3 sequence: CASSSGSGNIQYF. Here the CDR3 DNA reads TGTGCCAGCAGCAGCGGCTCGGGAAACATTCAGTACTTC. Using reference TRBV11-2 and TRBJ2-4 for the parts outside the CDR3, the full variable domain is EAGVAQSPRYKIIEKRQSVAFWCNPISGHATLYWYQQILGQGPKLLIQFQNNGVVDDSQLPKDRFSAERLKGVDSTLKIQPAKLEDSAVYLCASSSGSGNIQYFGAGTRLSVL.

This clone has more than one count but fewer than ten. V gene TRBV2 combines with J gene TRBJ2-2, with D possibly matching TRBD2 (5 bases). Trimming stripped 2 bases from V and 4 bases from J, with 8 bases between. Per germline, CDR1 SNHLY and CDR2 FYNNEI. The CDR3 runs to 14 residues. The CDR3 loop reads CASSESSPTGELFF. Here the CDR3 DNA reads TGTGCCAGCAGTGAATCTAGCCCCACCGGGGAGCTGTTTTTT.

The V and J genes are TRBV19 and TRBJ2-2; 10 bases match TRBD2. This CDR3 has 17 residues. Germline V gives CDR1 LNHDA, CDR2 SQIVND (reference sequence). V dropped 3 bases and J dropped 4; count of bases not matched to a gene: 8. CDR3 in DNA: TGTGCCAGTAGTATCGGGCTAGCGGGGGTTCTCACCGGGGAGCTGTTTTTT. Its translation is CASSIGLAGVLTGELFF.

This chain links TRBV10-1 with TRBJ1-2; D call uncertain. CDR3 size: 13 residues. Deletions cut 2 bases from V and 3 bases from J, with 7 bases between. The germline CDR1 and CDR2 sequences are WNHNN and SYGVQD (reference sequence). CDR3 protein: CASSEGLYYGYTF. The CDR3 DNA sequence: TGCGCCAGCAGTGAGGGCTTATACTATGGCTACACCTTC.

In this sample, this clone turned up a few times. The chain has TRBV28 and TRBJ2-7; 10 bases fit TRBD1. The CDR3 is made up of 15 amino acids. Trimming took 2 bases from V and 5 from J; bases not matched to a gene: 6. CDR1 MDHEN and CDR2 SYDVKM come from the germline V gene. The CDR3 protein is CASSLRGQGTHEQYF. The CDR3 DNA follows: TGTGCCAGCAGTTTAAGGGGACAGGGGACCCACGAGCAGTACTTC.

The gene calls are TRBV12-5 and TRBJ2-1; D might be TRBD1 (6 bases). Germline V lookup: CDR1 LGHNT, CDR2 FRNRAP. The CDR3 is 14 amino acids. V gave up 3 bases and J gave up 6 bases, with 12 bases separating them. The CDR3 DNA is TGTGCTAGTGGTTTTGCCCAGGGGTCCAATGAGCAGTTCTTC. Residues: CASGFAQGSNEQFF.

The CDR3 here is CASSLVTANYGYTF. The CDR3 nucleotides are TGCGCCAGCAGCTTGGTTACGGCTAACTATGGCTACACCTTC. The V and J genes are TRBV5-1 and TRBJ1-2; no clear D gene. Germline-derived CDR1 and CDR2 are SGHRS and YFSETQ. The length of the CDR3 is 14 residues. The germline V and J ends were trimmed by 0 bases and 0 bases, with 6 bases remaining between them.

The gene calls are TRBV30 and TRBJ1-4; weak D call: TRBD1 (5 bases). V was trimmed by 5 bases and J by 3 bases, leaving 16 bases between them. Germline CDR1 is GTSNPN and CDR2 is SVGIG (reference sequence). The CDR3 extends over 15 amino acids. CDR3 in DNA: TGTGCCTGGGCCACGTTCAGGGACTCTAATGAAAAACTGTTTTTT. This encodes CAWATFRDSNEKLFF.

V is TRBV5-6 and J is TRBJ1-5; 7 bases are shared with TRBD1. There are 14 residues in the CDR3. The V gene's germline CDR1 is SGHDT and CDR2 YYEEEE. With 4 bases clipped from V and 2 bases from J, the junction kept 3 bases outside the gene matches. The CDR3 bases are TGTGCCAGCAGCAACGGACAGGGCAATCAGCCCCAGCATTTT. Translated: CASSNGQGNQPQHF.

A few counts support this clone. The rearrangement uses TRBV28 and TRBJ2-7, with 12 bases lining up with TRBD1. The ends lost 7 bases at V and 4 bases at J; junction bases unmatched: 5. This CDR3 has 14 residues. Germline CDR1 is MDHEN and CDR2 is SYDVKM. The CDR3 protein is CASIAGQGAYEQYF. Here the CDR3 DNA reads TGTGCCAGCATTGCGGGACAGGGGGCTTACGAGCAGTACTTC.

V gene TRBV28 combines with J gene TRBJ2-7, with a possible D match to TRBD1 (5 bases). In germline, CDR1 is MDHEN, CDR2 SYDVKM. Trimming left V 10 bases short and J 4 bases short, with 17 bases between. CDR3 length: 13 residues. Here the CDR3 DNA reads TGTGCCACCGCCCTCGGACAAAAGTACGAGCAGTACTTC. It is translated as CATALGQKYEQYF.

The CDR3 here is CASSQDSPYGYTF. As DNA, the CDR3 is TGTGCCAGCAGCCAGGACTCTCCCTATGGCTACACCTTC. V usage is TRBV3-1 (or the pseudogene TRBV3-2) and J usage is TRBJ1-2; D unclear. Germline lookup yields CDR1 LGHDT and CDR2 YNNKEL (reference sequence). This CDR3 contains 13 residues. Trimming removed 3 bases from V and 4 bases from J, with 9 bases in between.

The J gene is TRBJ1-3, the V gene TRBV19; no clear D. There are 17 residues in the CDR3. CDR1 is LNHDA, CDR2 SQIVND, per germline (reference sequence). With 7 bases removed from V and 4 bases from J, the gap between germline ends came to 23 bases. In nucleotides, the CDR3 is TGTGCCAGTAAACCCCTAACGTCGACTTACGGCGGAAACACCATATATTTT. Protein sequence: CASKPLTSTYGGNTIYF.

V is TRBV28 and J is TRBJ2-5, with 8 bases identical to TRBD1. Looked up from germline, CDR1 is MDHEN and CDR2 is SYDVKM. CDR3 length equals 15 residues. The V gene end was trimmed by 6 bases and the J gene end by 5 bases; junction bases not matched to a gene: 11. In DNA, the CDR3 is TGTGCCAGCAGCACCCTAGGACAGGGCGTGGAGACCCAGTACTTC. Translated, it gives CASSTLGQGVETQYF.

V is TRBV3-1 (or the pseudogene TRBV3-2) and J is TRBJ1-6, with a weak D call TRBD1 (6 bases). Germline CDR1 and CDR2: LGHDT and YNNKEL (reference sequence). Deletions cut 2 bases from V and 10 bases from J, with 9 bases between. CDR3 length equals 13 residues. The CDR3: CASSQRGGSPLHF. CDR3 DNA: TGTGCCAGCAGCCAAAGGGGGGGATCACCCCTCCACTTT.

The chain uses TRBV4-1 and TRBJ1-1, with TRBD1 as a possible D gene (6 bases). This CDR3 comprises 16 residues. Germline CDR1 is MGHRA and CDR2 is YSYEKL. Trimming stripped 0 bases from V and 5 bases from J, with 16 bases between. CDR3 nucleotide sequence: TGCGCCAGCAGCCAAGAAGGGCGGGGGGCGTGGACTGAAGCTTTCTTT. Amino acids: CASSQEGRGAWTEAFF.